This T cell receptor beta chain was found in a study of early T cells in non-severe SARS-CoV-2 infection. Study at large: Chains were unpaired, as sequencing was done on bulk RNA from unsorted whole blood.

The germline V gene has CDR1 SEHNR and CDR2 FQNEAQ (reference sequence). CDR3 length: 12 residues. After removal of 5 bases from V and 5 bases from J, the junction contained 3 bases not matched to a gene. Attachment of unique molecular identifiers was made to individual cDNA molecules. MiXCR, applied by TCRdb to the 5' RACE reads, yields one record per CDR3 protein. The table has 70,000 to 85,000 distinct CDR3 sequences, 10% to 15% seen once. General study points: Comparison of clonotypes with VDJdb favored anti-spike CD8 responses while missing private and CD4 specificities.

This clonotype has a handful of counts. Its antigen remains unknown. This receptor was identified in an adult who was a healthcare worker with PCR-confirmed SARS-CoV-2 infection or an uninfected control (not recorded which). The rearrangement joins TRBV7-9 to TRBJ2-7, with 7 bases aligning to TRBD1. Sequences were obtained from whole blood. CDR3 nucleotide sequence: TGTGCCAGCAGCCCAGACAGGGACGAGCAGTACTTC. Translation gives CASSPDRDEQYF.